The 15 T cell receptor beta chains listed next were all sequenced from one sample in a study of blood T cell repertoires in COVID-19. This table comes from immunoSEQ multiplex PCR, and its TCRdb copy is limited to in-frame clones, with some not included. The data show 300,000 to 400,000 clones, with 80% to 90% seen just once and about 6.9% held by the top ten. Sample: peripheral blood. The receptors shown here come from a woman in her 50s with COVID-19, enrolled during active disease.

Points on this clone: The junction and the germline gene differ at one end; a read error may be behind it. The chain couples TRBV7-7 to TRBJ2-5; a possible D gene is TRBD1 (6 bases). Looked up from germline, CDR1 is SSHAT and CDR2 is FNYEAQ (reference sequence). This CDR3 has 14 amino acids. CDR3 protein: CASSPTGVRETQYF. The CDR3 nucleotides read TGTGCTAGCAGCCCGACAGGAGTTAGAGAGACCCAGTACTTC.

The chain combines TRBV4-3 with TRBJ2-2, with TRBD1 identical over 8 bases. The germline V gene has CDR1 LGHNA and CDR2 YSLEER. The V and J ends lost 4 bases and 3 bases, in that order; junction bases with no gene match: 4. CDR3 length: 15 amino acids. CDR3 sequence reads: CASSRDRGDTGELFF. DNA for the CDR3: TGCGCCAGCAGCCGCGACAGGGGAGACACCGGGGAGCTGTTTTTT.

The chain carries TRBV5-1 and TRBJ1-1; the D gene is possibly TRBD1 (5 bases). The CDR3 covers 13 residues. With 4 bases removed from V and 3 bases from J, the gap between germline ends came to 10 bases. CDR1 and CDR2 from the germline V gene are SGHRS and YFSETQ. The CDR3: CASSPREYTEAFF. The CDR3, as DNA: TGCGCCAGCAGCCCCAGGGAATACACTGAAGCTTTCTTT.

This chain connects TRBV7-2 to TRBJ2-6; 8 bases align to TRBD1. V shed 8 bases, J shed 0 bases, and the junction held 9 bases outside the gene matches. The germline V gene has CDR1 SGHTA and CDR2 FQGNSA. The CDR3 length is 17 residues. Here the CDR3 reads CASSGQGTPSGANVLTF. The CDR3 DNA is TGTGCCAGCTCTGGACAGGGCACACCCTCTGGGGCCAACGTCCTGACTTTC.

V is TRBV6-5 and J is TRBJ1-5; 10 bases align to TRBD1. Germline CDR1 is MNHEY and CDR2 is SVGAGI. Losses at the gene ends were 6 bases for V and 3 bases for J; bases not matched to a gene: 5. The CDR3 has 15 amino acids. The CDR3 reads CASSRGQGDNQPQHF. DNA for the CDR3: TGTGCCAGCAGCAGAGGACAGGGGGACAATCAGCCCCAGCATTTT.

With respect to this clone: The same CDR3 also results from other DNA sequences found in this sample. The chain joins TRBV30 to TRBJ1-5; 9 positions agree with TRBD1. The CDR3 covers 14 residues. The germline CDR1 and CDR2 sequences are GTSNPN and SVGIG (reference sequence). The V and J ends lost 0 bases and 5 bases, in that order; junction bases with no gene match: 2. CDR3 in DNA: TGTGCCTGGAGTGTAGGACAGGGGTATCAGCCCCAGCATTTT. Protein: CAWSVGQGYQPQHF.

The chain uses TRBV9 and TRBJ2-2; D perhaps matches TRBD1 (5 bases). This CDR3 is 16 amino acids long. Germline V gives CDR1 SGDLS, CDR2 YYNGEE. Trimming pared 2 bases from V and 0 bases from J, leaving 11 bases between. CDR3 region: CASSVTTDTNTGELFF. In nucleotides, the CDR3 is TGTGCCAGCAGCGTTACGACGGACACGAACACCGGGGAGCTGTTTTTT.

As for this clone: Other DNA sequences within the sample encode an identical CDR3. The CDR3: CAWRLAGVGEQYF. DNA of the CDR3: TGTGCCTGGAGACTAGCGGGAGTTGGCGAGCAGTACTTC. The chain carries TRBV30 and TRBJ2-7; TRBD2 aligns across 11 bases. CDR1 and CDR2 from the germline V gene are GTSNPN and SVGIG (reference sequence). V was clipped by 3 bases and J by 6 bases; unmatched bases: 4. The CDR3 is 13 residues long.

V and J are TRBV30 and TRBJ2-2; tentatively, D is TRBD1 (6 bases). Looked up from germline, CDR1 is GTSNPN and CDR2 is SVGIG (reference sequence). The CDR3 length is 14 residues. Trimming took off 5 bases at V and 4 bases at J, with 14 bases between the two ends. CDR3: CAWGGPGITGELFF. The DNA of the CDR3 is TGTGCCTGGGGGGGCCCGGGAATCACCGGGGAGCTGTTTTTT.

About this clone: The junction shows a germline mismatch at one end, possibly a read error. CDR3 bases: TGTTCCAGCAGCGTAGACTCTATTAACACCGGGGAGCTGTTTTTT. It encodes CSSSVDSINTGELFF. The gene calls are TRBV11-3 and TRBJ2-2; D is unclear. CDR1 and CDR2 from the germline V gene are SGHNT and YENEEA. The CDR3 is 15 amino acids.

This clone was detected once. This sequence joins TRBV27 and TRBJ1-6; tentative D call: TRBD1 (5 bases). Germline CDR1 is MNHEY and CDR2 is SMNVEV (reference sequence). Trimming took off 2 bases at V and 5 bases at J, with 10 bases between the two ends. This CDR3 is 15 amino acids long. CDR3 protein: CASSLLGAHNSPLHF. The CDR3 DNA follows: TGTGCCAGCAGTTTACTTGGGGCGCATAATTCACCCCTCCACTTT.

The chain links TRBV15 to TRBJ2-3; D may be TRBD2 (6 bases). Deletions cut 6 bases from V and 3 bases from J, with 19 bases between. The CDR3 length is 16 residues. Germline V gives CDR1 LNHNV, CDR2 YYDKDF (reference sequence). In nucleotides, the CDR3 is TGTGCCACCAGTGGCACCGGGACTGGGAAGACAGATACGCAGTATTTT. This sequence encodes CATSGTGTGKTDTQYF.

This chain links TRBV19 with TRBJ1-6; 8 nucleotides line up with TRBD1. Germline CDR1 is LNHDA and CDR2 is SQIVND (reference sequence). This CDR3 is built from 13 residues. V lost 5 bases to trimming and J lost 18 bases; unmatched junction nucleotides: 12. The DNA for the CDR3 is TGTGCCAGTAGTTCTTCAAGTCAGGGGGCTGCCCACTTT. As protein: CASSSSSQGAAHF.

V usage is TRBV5-1 and J usage is TRBJ1-2; D unclear. V lost 0 bases, J lost 3 bases, and 6 bases lay in between. Germline CDR1 SGHRS, CDR2 YFSETQ. The CDR3 sequence is 13 residues long. The CDR3, as DNA: TGCGCCAGCAGCTTGGAACAATACTATGGCTACACCTTC. This sequence encodes CASSLEQYYGYTF. Full variable domain (rest looked up from reference TRBV5-1 and TRBJ1-2): KAGVTQTPRYLIKTRGQQVTLSCSPISGHRSVSWYQQTPGQGLQFLFEYFSETQRNKGNFPGRFSGRQFSNSRSEMNVSTLELGDSALYLCASSLEQYYGYTFGSGTRLTVV.

The chain combines TRBV7-9 with TRBJ1-1; 10 nucleotides line up with TRBD1. J was trimmed by 10 bases and V by 2 bases; bases with no gene match: 7. The CDR3 has 14 amino acids. Germline-derived CDR1 and CDR2 are SEHNR and FQNEAQ (reference sequence). The CDR3 sequence: CASSLFLGQGLAFF. CDR3 DNA: TGTGCCAGCAGCTTATTCCTGGGACAGGGGTTAGCTTTCTTT.